This paragraph reports one T cell receptor (beta chain). This entry is derived from a study of blood T cells in healthy people across ages. Trimming took off 0 bases at V and 3 bases at J, with 15 bases between the two ends. Per the germline V gene, CDR1 is SGHTA and CDR2 is FQGNSA. The CDR3 sequence is 16 residues long. Together with a sample-barcoded 5' primer, a J-beta primer mix was included in a second PCR lasting about 7 to 12 cycles. Each cDNA molecule was tagged by a template-switch adaptor with 12 random nucleotides. TCRdb redid the calling of the 5' RACE reads with MiXCR, one entry per CDR3 protein. Seen here are 780,000 or so distinct CDR3 sequences, 20% to 25% observed once, and the top ten hold under 4.5%. This sample also appeared in a second study, on T cells of mothers and their children. From that report: Each mother gave over 8 million TCR beta CDR3 reads; each child, about 3 million. The effect of thymic selection on TCR recombination output is similar between related and unrelated pairs.

Sequencing was performed on blood. This receptor was taken from a boy between 5 and 17 years old in good health. The chain has TRBV7-2 and TRBJ2-7; either TRBD1 or TRBD2 may supply D (5 bases each). As DNA, the CDR3 is TGTGCCAGCAGCTTAGCAGGCAGGGACGGGTTCTACGAGCAGTACTTC. This gives the protein CASSLAGRDGFYEQYF.